This section outlines one TCR beta chain sequence together with its context. This record comes from a study of cytomegalovirus exposure and HLA in healthy donors. Generated by immunoSEQ multiplex PCR, the TCRdb table keeps only in-frame clones and is missing some. The table has about 180,000 clones, 75% to 90% seen once. The CDR3 runs 13 residues. Trimming cost V 6 bases and J 7 bases, with 17 bases left between them. Germline CDR1 reads SGDLS; CDR2 reads YYNGEE. This clonotype was sampled from a man aged 18 to 30 in good health and CMV-seropositive. The sample taken for sequencing was PBMCs. The rearrangement uses TRBV9 and TRBJ2-7; possibly TRBD2 for D (7 bases). The CDR3 is CASTKGGDGEQYF. The CDR3 DNA follows: TGTGCCAGCACCAAAGGGGGGGACGGGGAGCAGTACTTC.